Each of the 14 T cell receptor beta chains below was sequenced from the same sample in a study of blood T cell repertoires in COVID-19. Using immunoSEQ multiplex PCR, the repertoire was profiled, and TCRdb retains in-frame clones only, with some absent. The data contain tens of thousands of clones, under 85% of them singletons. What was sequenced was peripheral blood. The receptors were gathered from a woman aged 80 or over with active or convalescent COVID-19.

The CDR3 DNA follows: TGTGCCAGTAGTCTAGCGGGGGGCTTCACCTACGAGCAGTACTTC. This encodes CASSLAGGFTYEQYF. The chain uses TRBV19 and TRBJ2-7; the match to TRBD2 covers 11 bases. In germline, CDR1 is LNHDA, CDR2 SQIVND (reference sequence). The CDR3 runs 15 residues. V dropped 5 bases and J dropped 2; count of bases not matched to a gene: 5. The full variable domain, with the rest looked up from reference TRBV19 and TRBJ2-7, is DGGITQSPKYLFRKEGQNVTLSCEQNLNHDAMYWYRQDPGQGLRLIYYSQIVNDFQKGDIAEGYSVSREKKESFPLTVTSAQKNPTAFYLCASSLAGGFTYEQYFGPGTRLTVT.

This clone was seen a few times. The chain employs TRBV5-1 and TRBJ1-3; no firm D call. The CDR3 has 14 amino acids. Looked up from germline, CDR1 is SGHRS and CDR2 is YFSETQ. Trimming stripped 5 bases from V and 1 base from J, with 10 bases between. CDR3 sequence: CASRYGESGNTIYF. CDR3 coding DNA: TGCGCCAGCAGATACGGGGAGTCTGGAAACACCATATATTTT.

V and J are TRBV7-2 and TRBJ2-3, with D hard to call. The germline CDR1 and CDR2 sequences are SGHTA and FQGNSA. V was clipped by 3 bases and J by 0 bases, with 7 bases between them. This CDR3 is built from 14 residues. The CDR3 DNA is TGTGCCAGCAGCTTCTCACTTAGCACAGATACGCAGTATTTT. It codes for CASSFSLSTDTQYF.

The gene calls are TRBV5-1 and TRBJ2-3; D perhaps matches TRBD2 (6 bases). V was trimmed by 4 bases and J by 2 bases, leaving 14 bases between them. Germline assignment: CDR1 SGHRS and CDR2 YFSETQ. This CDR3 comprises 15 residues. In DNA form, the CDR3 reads TGCGCCAGCAGCGAGGACGGGGGTCACACAGATACGCAGTATTTT. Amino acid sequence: CASSEDGGHTDTQYF.

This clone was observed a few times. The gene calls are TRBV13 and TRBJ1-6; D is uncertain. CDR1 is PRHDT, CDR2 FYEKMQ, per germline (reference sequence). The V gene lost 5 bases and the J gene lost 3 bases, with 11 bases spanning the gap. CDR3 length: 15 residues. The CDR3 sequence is CASSQYRGYNSPLHF. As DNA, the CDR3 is TGTGCCAGCAGCCAATATCGGGGCTATAATTCACCCCTCCACTTT. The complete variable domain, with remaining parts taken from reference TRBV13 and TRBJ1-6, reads AAGVIQSPRHLIKEKRETATLKCYPIPRHDTVYWYQQGPGQDPQFLISFYEKMQSDKGSIPDRFSAQQFSDYHSELNMSSLELGDSALYFCASSQYRGYNSPLHFGNGTRLTVT.

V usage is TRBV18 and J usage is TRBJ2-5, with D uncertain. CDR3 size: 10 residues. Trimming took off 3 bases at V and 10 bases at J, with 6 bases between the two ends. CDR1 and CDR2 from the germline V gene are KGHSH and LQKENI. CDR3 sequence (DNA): TGTGCCAGCTCACCCCCTCTCCAGTACTTC. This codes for CASSPPLQYF.

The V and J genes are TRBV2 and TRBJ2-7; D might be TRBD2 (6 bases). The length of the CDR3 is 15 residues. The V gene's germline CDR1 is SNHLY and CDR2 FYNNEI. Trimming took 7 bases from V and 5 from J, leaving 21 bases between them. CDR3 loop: CASTLGRTTRDEQYF. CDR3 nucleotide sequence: TGTGCCAGCACCTTGGGACGGACTACGAGGGACGAGCAGTACTTC.

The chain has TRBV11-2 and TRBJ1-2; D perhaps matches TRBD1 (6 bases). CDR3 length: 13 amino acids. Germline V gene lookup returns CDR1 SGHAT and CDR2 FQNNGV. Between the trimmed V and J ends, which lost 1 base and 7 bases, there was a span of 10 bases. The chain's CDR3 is CASSLAGESGYTF. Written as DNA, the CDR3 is TGTGCCAGCAGCTTAGCAGGGGAGAGTGGCTACACCTTC.

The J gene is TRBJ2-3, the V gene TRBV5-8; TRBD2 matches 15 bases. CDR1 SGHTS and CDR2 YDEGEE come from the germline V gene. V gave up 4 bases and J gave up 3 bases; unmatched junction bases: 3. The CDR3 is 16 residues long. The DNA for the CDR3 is TGTGCCAGCAGCCAAGGGACTAGCGGGGGGACAGATACGCAGTATTTT. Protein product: CASSQGTSGGTDTQYF.

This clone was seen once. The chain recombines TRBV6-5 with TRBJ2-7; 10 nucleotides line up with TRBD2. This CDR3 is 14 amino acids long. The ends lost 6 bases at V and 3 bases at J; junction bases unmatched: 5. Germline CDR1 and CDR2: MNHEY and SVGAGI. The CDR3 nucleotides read TGTGCCAGCAGGGTAGCGGGGGGTTTCTACGAGCAGTACTTC. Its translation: CASRVAGGFYEQYF.

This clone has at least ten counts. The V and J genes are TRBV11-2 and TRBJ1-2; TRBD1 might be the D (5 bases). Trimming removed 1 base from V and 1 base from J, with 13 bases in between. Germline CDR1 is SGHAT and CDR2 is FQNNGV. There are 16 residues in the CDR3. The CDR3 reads CASSLVGGFYNYGYTF. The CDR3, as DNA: TGTGCCAGCAGCTTAGTGGGGGGTTTCTATAACTATGGCTACACCTTC.

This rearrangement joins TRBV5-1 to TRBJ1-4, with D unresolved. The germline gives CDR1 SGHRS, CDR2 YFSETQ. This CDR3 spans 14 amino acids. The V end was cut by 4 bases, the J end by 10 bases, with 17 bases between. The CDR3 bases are TGCGCCAGCAGCCTCTCGGGTGCCGAAGGAAAACTGTTTTTT. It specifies CASSLSGAEGKLFF.

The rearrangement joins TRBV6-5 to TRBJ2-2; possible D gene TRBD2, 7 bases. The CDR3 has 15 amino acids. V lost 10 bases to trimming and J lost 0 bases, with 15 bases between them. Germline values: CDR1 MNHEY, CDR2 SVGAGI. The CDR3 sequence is CATTWGGPNTGELFF. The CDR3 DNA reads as TGTGCCACCACTTGGGGGGGGCCGAACACCGGGGAGCTGTTTTTT.

The CDR3 loop reads CASSAQGTGELFF. The CDR3 DNA reads TGTGCCAGCAGCGCACAGGGAACCGGGGAGCTGTTTTTT. The rearrangement joins TRBV7-9 to TRBJ2-2; the D gene is possibly TRBD1 (6 bases). The CDR3 is 13 residues long. Per germline, CDR1 SEHNR and CDR2 FQNEAQ (reference sequence). Trimming removed 5 bases at V and 5 bases at J, with 9 bases between. Combining the CDR3 with reference TRBV7-9 and TRBJ2-2 gives the whole variable domain DTGVSQNPRHKITKRGQNVTFRCDPISEHNRLYWYRQTLGQGPEFLTYFQNEAQLEKSRLLSDRFSAERPKGSFSTLEIQRTEQGDSAMYLCASSAQGTGELFFGEGSRLTVL.